This passage covers 27 T cell receptor beta chains from one sample sequenced in a study of blood T cell repertoires in COVID-19. Assay used: immunoSEQ multiplex PCR; TCRdb lists only in-frame clones, some missing. Of 350,000 to 400,000 clones listed, 70% to 90% were seen once; the top ten hold around 1.9%. The sequenced sample was PBMCs or T cells enriched from blood (not recorded which). These receptors all come from a man between 40 and 49 years old in a cohort exposed to, infected with or recovered from COVID-19 (not recorded which).

Only a few counts were recorded for this clone. V usage is TRBV29-1 and J usage is TRBJ2-1; 11 nucleotides agree with TRBD2. There are 13 residues in the CDR3. Germline V gene sequence: CDR1 SQVTM, CDR2 ANQGSEA. Unmatched junction bases numbered 8, after V lost 6 bases and J lost 10 bases. The CDR3 sequence is CSVELAGVREQFF. The CDR3 DNA follows: TGCAGCGTGGAACTAGCGGGAGTAAGGGAGCAGTTCTTC.

The V gene is TRBV11-3, the J gene TRBJ2-4; 11 bases map to TRBD1. Germline lookup yields CDR1 SGHNT and CDR2 YENEEA. The CDR3 is made up of 13 amino acids. The ends lost 5 bases at V and 8 bases at J; junction bases unmatched: 2. CDR3 in DNA: TGTGCCAGCAGCCAGGGACAGGGGGACATTCAGTACTTC. The encoded protein is CASSQGQGDIQYF.

The chain joins TRBV30 to TRBJ1-5, with a possible D match to TRBD1 (6 bases). Per the germline V gene, CDR1 is GTSNPN and CDR2 is SVGIG (reference sequence). This CDR3 comprises 13 residues. Trimming pared 4 bases from V and 3 bases from J, leaving 10 bases between. The CDR3 reads CAWNRDLNQPQHF. The CDR3 DNA is TGTGCCTGGAACAGGGATCTCAATCAGCCCCAGCATTTT.

The chain joins TRBV9 to TRBJ2-7; 10 bases map to TRBD2. Germline assignment: CDR1 SGDLS and CDR2 YYNGEE. This CDR3 is built from 15 residues. Germline trimming cut 3 bases from V and 2 bases from J; bases unmatched to any gene: 5. CDR3 in DNA: TGTGCCAGCAGCGAGGGACTAGCGCCGACCTACGAGCAGTACTTC. This encodes CASSEGLAPTYEQYF.

The chain uses TRBV7-9 and TRBJ2-4, with 10 nucleotides matching TRBD2. J lost 0 bases, V lost 2 bases, and 10 bases had no gene match. This CDR3 has 19 amino acids. The germline V gene has CDR1 SEHNR and CDR2 FQNEAQ (reference sequence). CDR3 nucleotides: TGTGCCAGCAGCTTAACACTAGCGGGGAGGGCCTTAGCCAAAAACATTCAGTACTTC. Amino acid sequence: CASSLTLAGRALAKNIQYF.

In this sample, this clone turned up once. The chain carries TRBV10-1 and TRBJ2-7, with 13 nucleotides matching TRBD2. The germline CDR1 and CDR2 sequences are WNHNN and SYGVQD (reference sequence). Trimming cost V 5 bases and J 6 bases; bases outside gene matches: 10. This CDR3 has 16 amino acids. The CDR3 bases are TGCGCCAGCAGTCGTTCCCGGACTAGCGGGAGTGGCGAGCAGTACTTC. Its protein product is CASSRSRTSGSGEQYF.

V usage is TRBV5-1 and J usage is TRBJ2-5, with D possibly TRBD2 on 6 matching bases. Looked up from germline, CDR1 is SGHRS and CDR2 is YFSETQ. There are 13 residues in the CDR3. V was pared by 0 bases and J by 5 bases, with 8 bases between. CDR3 sequence reads: CASSLGTKETQYF. The CDR3 nucleotides are TGCGCCAGCAGCTTGGGGACTAAGGAGACCCAGTACTTC.

The chain recombines TRBV5-1 with TRBJ2-7; no definite D call. Per the germline V gene, CDR1 is SGHRS and CDR2 is YFSETQ. V lost 4 bases to trimming and J lost 6 bases, with 14 bases between them. The CDR3 contains 13 residues. The CDR3 region is CASSPYEVSEQYF. CDR3 nucleotide sequence: TGCGCCAGCAGCCCGTATGAGGTTAGCGAGCAGTACTTC.

The chain is built from TRBV5-5 and TRBJ1-1; unclear D gene. V lost 4 bases to trimming and J lost 6 bases, with 16 bases between them. The germline V gene encodes CDR1 SGHKS and CDR2 YYEKEE (reference sequence). The CDR3 loop spans 14 amino acids. This chain's CDR3 is CASSQYHDGAEAFF. For the CDR3, the DNA is TGTGCCAGCAGCCAGTACCATGATGGAGCTGAAGCTTTCTTT.

The chain is built from TRBV5-4 and TRBJ2-5, with TRBD2 identical over 14 bases. V shed 4 bases and J 5 bases; nucleotides not matched to a gene: 4. The germline gives CDR1 SGHNT, CDR2 YYREEE (reference sequence). This CDR3 spans 15 amino acids. The CDR3 reads CASSKGLAGEETQYF. The DNA for the CDR3 is TGTGCCAGCAGCAAGGGACTAGCGGGAGAGGAGACCCAGTACTTC.

The chain uses TRBV28 and TRBJ2-7; 10 positions agree with TRBD1. The CDR3 sequence is 15 residues long. After removal of 5 bases from V and 6 bases from J, the junction contained 10 bases not matched to a gene. In germline, CDR1 is MDHEN, CDR2 SYDVKM. The CDR3 DNA reads as TGTGCCAGCAGTGGAGACAGGGGGCGCCTATCCGAGCAGTACTTC. The encoded protein is CASSGDRGRLSEQYF.

The gene calls are TRBV10-3 and TRBJ2-3; 14 positions agree with TRBD2. Germline lookup yields CDR1 ENHRY and CDR2 SYGVKD. V trimming: 6 bases; J trimming: 4 bases; junction bases outside the gene matches: 6. The CDR3 is made up of 16 amino acids. CDR3 amino acids: CAIRLGTSGSSDTQYF. The CDR3 DNA follows: TGTGCCATCAGGCTCGGGACTAGCGGGAGTTCAGATACGCAGTATTTT.

This clone has a single count. V usage is TRBV6-5 and J usage is TRBJ2-3, with 7 positions matching TRBD2. V was clipped by 6 bases and J by 4 bases; unmatched bases: 7. CDR1 and CDR2 (germline): MNHEY, SVGAGI. This CDR3 spans 14 amino acids. The CDR3 region has the DNA TGTGCCAGCAGGGGGGGGATTAAGTCAGATACGCAGTATTTT. The encoded protein is CASRGGIKSDTQYF.

V usage is TRBV2 and J usage is TRBJ1-2; D possibly corresponds to TRBD1 (6 bases). V was shortened by 7 bases and J by 5 bases, with 14 bases between the two germline ends. This CDR3 is 13 amino acids long. CDR1 SNHLY and CDR2 FYNNEI come from the germline V gene. The CDR3 bases are TGTGCCAGCACCGAGGTTAGGGGGTATGGCTACACCTTC. It yields the protein CASTEVRGYGYTF.

J is TRBJ1-2 and V is TRBV6-1; D unclear. The CDR3 has 14 amino acids. CDR1 and CDR2 from the germline V gene are MNHNS and SASEGT. Trimming took off 3 bases at V and 3 bases at J, with 11 bases between the two ends. CDR3 region: CASSDGSWDYGYTF. The CDR3 nucleotides are TGTGCCAGCAGTGACGGGTCTTGGGACTATGGCTACACCTTC.

This chain connects TRBV2 to TRBJ2-6, with 7 nucleotides matching TRBD1. Trimming at V came to 9 bases and at J to 4 bases, leaving 12 bases not matched to a gene. Germline CDR1 is SNHLY and CDR2 is FYNNEI. The CDR3 extends over 16 amino acids. CDR3 in DNA: TGTGCCAGTAGACAGGGACAACTATCCGGGGCCAACGTCCTGACTTTC. Translation gives CASRQGQLSGANVLTF.

Only one count was recorded for this clone. The chain couples TRBV30 to TRBJ2-1, with TRBD2 identical over 8 bases. Per germline, CDR1 GTSNPN and CDR2 SVGIG (reference sequence). After removal of 6 bases from V and 10 bases from J, the junction contained 5 bases not matched to a gene. The CDR3 is 11 amino acids. The CDR3 here is CACLTGGEQFF. DNA of the CDR3: TGTGCCTGCTTAACGGGAGGGGAGCAGTTCTTC.

Notes on this clone: At the DNA level, this CDR3 is encoded by other sequences in the same sample as well. The chain joins TRBV9 to TRBJ2-5; 9 bases map to TRBD1. V trimming: 0 bases; J trimming: 2 bases; junction bases outside the gene matches: 5. The CDR3 length is 16 residues. Germline V CDR1 and CDR2: SGDLS, YYNGEE. CDR3 amino acids: CASSVGLDRGQETQYF. CDR3 bases: TGTGCCAGCAGCGTAGGCCTGGACAGGGGTCAAGAGACCCAGTACTTC.

V and J are TRBV27 and TRBJ1-5; 9 nucleotides agree with TRBD1. The CDR3 runs 17 residues. In germline, CDR1 is MNHEY, CDR2 SMNVEV (reference sequence). V was pared by 5 bases and J by 1 base, with 9 bases of the junction left unmatched. The CDR3 nucleotides read TGTGCCAGCAGTCGACGACAGGGGGAGTGGAGCAATCAGCCCCAGCATTTT. Its translation is CASSRRQGEWSNQPQHF.

The chain recombines TRBV6-5 with TRBJ1-1; D ambiguous. Trimming took 6 bases from V and 4 from J, leaving 6 bases between them. The V gene's germline CDR1 is MNHEY and CDR2 SVGAGI. CDR3 size: 11 residues. CDR3 DNA sequence: TGTGCCAGCAGATCGGGCACTGAAGCTTTCTTT. It codes for CASRSGTEAFF.

CDR3 sequence: CASRRGLAERTDTQYF. CDR3 sequence (DNA): TGTGCCAGCAGGAGGGGACTAGCGGAGCGCACAGATACGCAGTATTTT. The rearrangement links TRBV7-2 to TRBJ2-3, with 11 positions matching TRBD2. This CDR3 has 16 residues. Trimming removed 6 bases from V and 1 base from J; junction bases left unmatched: 6. The germline CDR1 and CDR2 sequences are SGHTA and FQGNSA.

The genes are TRBV14 and TRBJ2-1; 7 positions match TRBD2. The CDR3 is made up of 19 amino acids. With 1 base clipped from V and 0 bases from J, the junction kept 12 bases outside the gene matches. Germline V gene data show CDR1 as SGHDN and CDR2 as FVKESK. The CDR3 coding sequence is TGTGCCAGCAGCCAAGTCGCCTGGCCTAGCGGAAGCTCCTACAATGAGCAGTTCTTC. Translated, it gives CASSQVAWPSGSSYNEQFF.

This chain links TRBV27 with TRBJ2-2, with D unresolved. This CDR3 has 14 residues. The V and J ends lost 3 bases and 2 bases respectively, with 7 bases between them. Germline V gene lookup returns CDR1 MNHEY and CDR2 SMNVEV (reference sequence). CDR3 in DNA: TGTGCCAGCAGTTTCGGGTCCAACACCGGGGAGCTGTTTTTT. Translation gives CASSFGSNTGELFF.

The genes are TRBV12-3 or TRBV12-4 and TRBJ1-2; D is perhaps TRBD1 (6 bases). The V and J ends lost 7 bases and 8 bases respectively, with 14 bases between them. The CDR3 extends over 12 amino acids. The CDR3 reads CASNIAGAGYTF. As DNA, the CDR3 is TGTGCCAGCAACATTGCGGGGGCCGGCTACACCTTC.

The chain couples TRBV29-1 to TRBJ1-2, with D hard to call. This CDR3 is built from 13 residues. Germline assignment: CDR1 SQVTM and CDR2 ANQGSEA. The V gene lost 5 bases and the J gene lost 0 bases, with 10 bases spanning the gap. The CDR3 loop reads CSVTDGANYGYTF. CDR3 nucleotide sequence: TGCAGCGTTACGGACGGGGCTAACTATGGCTACACCTTC.

V gene TRBV19 combines with J gene TRBJ1-5; possible D gene TRBD1, 6 bases. V lost 5 bases and J 8 bases, leaving 22 bases between the germline ends. This CDR3 spans 16 amino acids. CDR1 and CDR2 (germline): LNHDA, SQIVND (reference sequence). DNA for the CDR3: TGTGCCAGTAGTCTCCATGGACAGCTCAAGGGAGAGCCCCAGCATTTT. Protein product: CASSLHGQLKGEPQHF.

This chain connects TRBV14 to TRBJ1-5, with TRBD1 identical over 7 bases. This CDR3 is 13 amino acids long. Germline CDR1 and CDR2: SGHDN and FVKESK. Trimming at V came to 1 base and at J to 9 bases, leaving 3 bases not matched to a gene. CDR3 DNA: TGTGCCAGCAGCCAAGGACAGGGAATGCCCCAGCATTTT. Protein sequence: CASSQGQGMPQHF.